The 27 T cell receptor beta chains below were found in one sample sequenced in a study of a mutant IDH1 vaccine in newly diagnosed glioma. Assay: immunoSEQ multiplex PCR; the TCRdb copy retains only in-frame clones and omits some. The table records over 55,000 clones, roughly 81% of them present only once. Stated time point: week 23, last vaccination. Each dose of the vaccine consisted of 300 ug of mutant IDH1 20-mer peptide, with topical imiquimod. Their specific antigens are unknown. Sample: PBMCs, taken from a glioma patient whose treatment included an IDH1 peptide vaccine. The receptors were gathered from a woman in her 40s with glioma. Some clones in this sample may be carry-over from other donors' samples.

The chain uses TRBV5-5 and TRBJ2-7; the D is unclear. Trimming left V 0 bases short and J 2 bases short, with 9 bases between. Germline V CDR1 and CDR2: SGHKS, YYEKEE (reference sequence). The CDR3 has 14 residues. This chain's CDR3 is CASSLGPSAYEQYF. The CDR3 DNA is TGTGCCAGCAGCTTGGGTCCCAGCGCCTACGAGCAGTACTTC.

This clone was seen a single time. V is TRBV9 and J is TRBJ2-1; 11 bases map to TRBD2. With 5 bases clipped from V and 9 bases from J, the junction kept 16 bases outside the gene matches. The CDR3 extends over 17 amino acids. Looked up from germline, CDR1 is SGDLS and CDR2 is YYNGEE. The CDR3 nucleotides are TGTGCCAGCAGACCCACGTACGGGACTAGCGGTAGGGGTGAGCAGTTCTTC. Protein: CASRPTYGTSGRGEQFF. The variable domain in full, with the rest retrieved from reference TRBV9 and TRBJ2-1, is DSGVTQTPKHLITATGQRVTLRCSPRSGDLSVYWYQQSLDQGLQFLIQYYNGEERAKGNILERFSAQQFPDLHSELNLSSLELGDSALYFCASRPTYGTSGRGEQFFGPGTRLTVL.

This clone was seen a single time. This chain joins TRBV5-5 and TRBJ1-2, with D hard to call. The V gene lost 4 bases and the J gene lost 3 bases, with 10 bases spanning the gap. Germline V CDR1 and CDR2: SGHKS, YYEKEE (reference sequence). The CDR3 totals 13 residues. CDR3 residues: CASSGWGDYGYTF. The CDR3 DNA reads as TGTGCCAGCAGCGGTTGGGGTGACTATGGCTACACCTTC.

This sequence joins TRBV6-1 and TRBJ2-1; 11 nucleotides agree with TRBD2. The CDR3 consists of 14 residues. Trimming took 10 bases from V and 4 from J; bases not matched to a gene: 6. Germline V gives CDR1 MNHNS, CDR2 SASEGT. CDR3: CAIQGLAAYNEQFF. The CDR3 bases are TGTGCCATCCAGGGACTAGCGGCTTACAATGAGCAGTTCTTC.

The chain has TRBV5-1 and TRBJ1-1; tentative D call: TRBD1 (6 bases). The V gene's germline CDR1 is SGHRS and CDR2 YFSETQ. Trimming took off 4 bases at V and 5 bases at J, with 15 bases between the two ends. The CDR3 covers 14 residues. The CDR3 region is CASSTQGSGTEAFF. DNA for the CDR3: TGCGCCAGCAGCACACAGGGTAGTGGGACTGAAGCTTTCTTT.

This clone came up a few times. The genes are TRBV7-6 and TRBJ2-7, with 10 bases that match TRBD2. V lost 1 base to trimming and J lost 4 bases; unmatched junction nucleotides: 7. CDR3 length: 16 amino acids. Germline V CDR1 and CDR2: SGHVS, FNYEAQ. CDR3 in DNA: TGTGCCAGCAGCTTAGTGCCTAGCGGGGGACTTTACGAGCAGTACTTC. Encoded protein: CASSLVPSGGLYEQYF.

This chain uses TRBV30 with TRBJ2-2, with TRBD1 identical over 8 bases. The CDR3 runs 15 residues. V shed 2 bases, J shed 6 bases, and the junction held 8 bases outside the gene matches. CDR1 and CDR2 from the germline V gene are GTSNPN and SVGIG (reference sequence). The CDR3 DNA is TGTGCCTGGAGTCCTGACAGGGGAGTCGCCGGGGAGCTGTTTTTT. It specifies CAWSPDRGVAGELFF.

The rearrangement uses TRBV7-6 and TRBJ2-5; TRBD1 aligns across 7 bases. V lost 1 base, J lost 5 bases, and 4 bases stayed unmatched. Germline V gene data show CDR1 as SGHVS and CDR2 as FNYEAQ. CDR3 length equals 14 residues. The CDR3 coding sequence is TGTGCCAGCAGCTTAGGAGGGGGCCCTGAGACCCAGTACTTC. Its protein is CASSLGGGPETQYF.

The chain employs TRBV9 and TRBJ1-1, with D possibly TRBD1 on 6 matching bases. CDR1 SGDLS and CDR2 YYNGEE come from the germline V gene. V was pared by 4 bases and J by 0 bases, with 10 bases between. CDR3 length: 14 residues. The CDR3 DNA follows: TGTGCCAGCAGCCTGGACAGAGTGAACACTGAAGCTTTCTTT. Its translation: CASSLDRVNTEAFF.

This clone was seen once. V and J are TRBV2 and TRBJ2-1; 8 bases line up with TRBD2. Germline CDR1 and CDR2: SNHLY and FYNNEI. CDR3 length equals 14 residues. V dropped 8 bases and J dropped 7; count of bases not matched to a gene: 10. The CDR3 DNA sequence: TGTGCCAGCTGGCGGGGGGTAGGTGGGAATGAGCAGTTCTTC. It encodes CASWRGVGGNEQFF.

This rearrangement joins TRBV5-6 to TRBJ2-6; D not certain. The V end lost 6 bases, the J end lost 1 base, and 11 bases lay between the germline ends. Germline CDR1 and CDR2: SGHDT and YYEEEE. CDR3 length: 15 residues. The CDR3 DNA follows: TGTGCCAGCACCCTTCGACCGTCTGGGGCCAACGTCCTGACTTTC. Its protein is CASTLRPSGANVLTF.

This chain uses TRBV19 with TRBJ2-2; TRBD2 aligns across 9 bases. CDR3 length equals 18 residues. The V gene's germline CDR1 is LNHDA and CDR2 SQIVND (reference sequence). V trimming: 0 bases; J trimming: 2 bases; junction bases outside the gene matches: 7. CDR3 sequence: CASSIDRERGANTGELFF. Written as DNA, the CDR3 is TGTGCCAGTAGTATAGATCGCGAGCGGGGGGCAAACACCGGGGAGCTGTTTTTT.

CDR3 sequence (DNA): TGTGCCAGCAGCGTAGGACAGGACGCCGGGGAGCTGTTTTTT. Amino acid sequence: CASSVGQDAGELFF. The chain is built from TRBV9 and TRBJ2-2; D is perhaps TRBD1 (6 bases). Germline V gene lookup returns CDR1 SGDLS and CDR2 YYNGEE. With 0 bases removed from V and 6 bases from J, the gap between germline ends came to 9 bases. The CDR3 totals 14 residues.

CDR3 coding DNA: TGCGCCAGCAGCCCCACGGGGGACGACTACAATGAGCAGTTCTTC. Protein product: CASSPTGDDYNEQFF. The genes are TRBV5-1 and TRBJ2-1; D might be TRBD2 (6 bases). The germline V and J ends were trimmed by 4 bases and 3 bases, with 14 bases remaining between them. The CDR3 extends over 15 amino acids. CDR1 and CDR2 from the germline V gene are SGHRS and YFSETQ.

The chain joins TRBV19 to TRBJ2-7; weak D call: TRBD2 (5 bases). CDR1 and CDR2 (germline): LNHDA, SQIVND (reference sequence). V lost 4 bases to trimming and J lost 6 bases, with 13 bases between them. This CDR3 comprises 13 residues. The CDR3 DNA follows: TGTGCCAGTAGTAGGTCCCCTGGAGGCGAGCAGTACTTC. The encoded protein is CASSRSPGGEQYF. Full variable domain (missing parts from reference TRBV19 and TRBJ2-7): DGGITQSPKYLFRKEGQNVTLSCEQNLNHDAMYWYRQDPGQGLRLIYYSQIVNDFQKGDIAEGYSVSREKKESFPLTVTSAQKNPTAFYLCASSRSPGGEQYFGPGTRLTVT.

A few counts support this clone. The chain uses TRBV19 and TRBJ1-1; no firm D call. Trimming took 9 bases from V and 3 from J, leaving 11 bases between them. CDR3 length equals 12 residues. Germline V gene lookup returns CDR1 LNHDA and CDR2 SQIVND (reference sequence). CDR3 region: CARLGSYTEAFF. The CDR3 nucleotides read TGTGCCAGGCTCGGGAGTTACACTGAAGCTTTCTTT. The whole variable domain, remainder taken from reference TRBV19 and TRBJ1-1, is DGGITQSPKYLFRKEGQNVTLSCEQNLNHDAMYWYRQDPGQGLRLIYYSQIVNDFQKGDIAEGYSVSREKKESFPLTVTSAQKNPTAFYLCARLGSYTEAFFGQGTRLTVV.

The V gene is TRBV5-6, the J gene TRBJ2-7; 8 nucleotides align to TRBD2. J was trimmed by 1 base and V by 4 bases; bases with no gene match: 10. CDR1 and CDR2 from the germline V gene are SGHDT and YYEEEE. This CDR3 region has 16 residues. The CDR3 DNA reads as TGTGCCAGCAGCCCCGTCCCTACTAGCGGATCCTACGAGCAGTACTTC. Its translation: CASSPVPTSGSYEQYF.

J is TRBJ1-5 and V is TRBV19; possible D gene TRBD1, 5 bases. The V end lost 3 bases, the J end lost 5 bases, and 8 bases lay between the germline ends. Germline lookup yields CDR1 LNHDA and CDR2 SQIVND (reference sequence). This CDR3 has 13 amino acids. CDR3 sequence: CASSMTADQPQHF. The CDR3 bases are TGTGCCAGTAGTATGACAGCGGATCAGCCCCAGCATTTT.

The gene calls are TRBV7-2 and TRBJ1-2; 7 bases match TRBD1. Germline trimming cut 5 bases from V and 2 bases from J; bases unmatched to any gene: 5. The germline V gene encodes CDR1 SGHTA and CDR2 FQGNSA. The CDR3 extends over 14 amino acids. CDR3 loop: CASSLQDRNYGYTF. The CDR3 DNA reads as TGTGCCAGCAGCCTACAGGACAGGAACTATGGCTACACCTTC.

V usage is TRBV5-1 and J usage is TRBJ2-5, with D hard to call. TRBJ2-7 matches the DNA end more closely, so the J call is doubtful. Per the germline V gene, CDR1 is SGHRS and CDR2 is YFSETQ. This CDR3 contains 13 residues. CDR3 sequence: CASSTRSPYEQYF. The CDR3 coding sequence is TGCGCCAGCAGCACCAGGAGCCCCTACGAGCAGTACTTC.

The chain is built from TRBV13 and TRBJ2-2; 11 bases fit TRBD2. The CDR3 is 16 residues long. Germline lookup yields CDR1 PRHDT and CDR2 FYEKMQ (reference sequence). The V segment lost 3 bases and the J segment 4 bases; nucleotides outside the gene matches: 4. CDR3 region: CASSFSGGASTGELFF. In nucleotides, the CDR3 is TGTGCCAGCAGCTTTAGCGGGGGGGCGAGCACCGGGGAGCTGTTTTTT.

This sequence joins TRBV7-3 and TRBJ1-4, with no clear D. The V and J ends lost 8 bases and 0 bases respectively, with 10 bases between them. Per the germline V gene, CDR1 is SGHTA and CDR2 is FQGTGA. This CDR3 contains 14 residues. Here the CDR3 reads CASAEGATNEKLFF. DNA for the CDR3: TGTGCCAGCGCAGAAGGCGCAACTAATGAAAAACTGTTTTTT.

The V and J genes are TRBV5-6 and TRBJ2-5; D is uncertain. The CDR3 totals 18 residues. In germline, CDR1 is SGHDT, CDR2 YYEEEE. V was trimmed by 0 bases and J by 2 bases, leaving 20 bases between them. The CDR3 DNA sequence: TGTGCCAGCAGCTTGGCGTTAAGAACCACCCAAGGACAAGAGACCCAGTACTTC. It translates to CASSLALRTTQGQETQYF.

V is TRBV6-4 and J is TRBJ1-5; D gene unclear. The CDR3 length is 13 residues. V lost 4 bases and J 0 bases, leaving 4 bases between the germline ends. The germline gives CDR1 MRHNA, CDR2 SNTAGT. Here the CDR3 reads CASSVDSNQPQHF. In DNA form, the CDR3 reads TGTGCCAGCAGTGTCGATAGCAATCAGCCCCAGCATTTT.

The chain carries TRBV12-5 and TRBJ2-2, with 7 bases that match TRBD1. The CDR3 runs 15 residues. CDR1 and CDR2 from the germline V gene are LGHNT and FRNRAP. Unmatched junction bases numbered 4, after V lost 1 base and J lost 5 bases. For the CDR3, the DNA is TGTGCTAGTGGTTTGGGACAGGGAAGGACCGGGGAGCTGTTTTTT. Translation: CASGLGQGRTGELFF.

The CDR3 loop reads CASSPWGQGAGEQYF. In DNA form, the CDR3 reads TGTGCCAGCAGTCCCTGGGGACAGGGGGCAGGCGAGCAGTACTTC. This chain links TRBV25-1 with TRBJ2-7; 12 bases are a match to TRBD1. The length of the CDR3 is 15 residues. Germline loops: CDR1 MGHDK, CDR2 SYGVNS. Unmatched junction bases numbered 8, after V lost 5 bases and J lost 6 bases.

This clone has only a few counts. The V call is TRBV30, the J call TRBJ1-1, with TRBD1 identical over 7 bases. This CDR3 is 12 amino acids long. Trimming took 5 bases from V and 5 from J; bases not matched to a gene: 5. Germline V gene lookup returns CDR1 GTSNPN and CDR2 SVGIG (reference sequence). The CDR3: CAWGRGQTEAFF. The CDR3 nucleotides are TGTGCCTGGGGGCGGGGACAGACTGAAGCTTTCTTT. The variable domain in full, completed from reference TRBV30 and TRBJ1-1, reads SQTIHQWPATLVQPVGSPLSLECTVEGTSNPNLYWYRQAAGRGLQLLFYSVGIGQISSEVPQNLSASRPQDRQFILSSKKLLLSDSGFYLCAWGRGQTEAFFGQGTRLTVV.